The rows below give T cell receptor beta chains drawn from one sample of a study of blood T cell repertoires in COVID-19. TCRdb's table, derived via immunoSEQ multiplex PCR, lists solely in-frame clones and lacks some. The sample lists tens of thousands of clones, less than 85% occurring once. Material for sequencing was peripheral blood. Every receptor here comes from a human donor in a cohort sampled during active COVID-19. CDR3s include the opening cysteine and the closing phenylalanine or tryptophan. The order of the fields is V gene, J gene, clone size, D gene, CDR3 protein, CDR3 DNA. A D gene is named only where the DNA matches it firmly. Size values are once, few and many counts, or a class for expanded clones, and some rows have none.

TRBV5-5,TRBJ1-1,.,TRBD1,CASSLPGGNTEAFF,TGTGCCAGCAGCTTGCCAGGGGGGAACACTGAAGCTTTCTTT
TRBV5-4,TRBJ1-3,.,.,CASSSEIGNTIYF,TGTGCCAGCAGCTCCGAGATTGGAAACACCATATATTTT
TRBV5-1,TRBJ2-7,.,.,CASSPRTTTYEQYF,TGCGCCAGCAGCCCTCGGACAACCACCTACGAGCAGTACTTC
TRBV3-1/TRBV3-2,TRBJ1-4,.,TRBD1,CASSTGGYKLFF,TGTGCCAGCAGCACAGGGGGGTATAAACTGTTTTTT
TRBV7-7,TRBJ2-1,.,.,CASSPPRDTDFNEQFF,TGTGCCAGCAGCCCGCCACGGGACACGGACTTCAATGAGCAGTTCTTC
TRBV19,TRBJ2-3,.,.,CASSQSDTQYF,TGTGCCAGTAGTCAGTCAGATACGCAGTATTTT
TRBV15,TRBJ1-6,.,.,CATSREQWSPLHF,TGTGCCACCAGCAGAGAACAGTGGTCACCCCTCCACTTT
TRBV12-5,TRBJ1-2,.,TRBD1,CASGLEQGPLFGYTF,TGTGCTAGTGGTTTGGAACAGGGGCCGCTTTTCGGCTACACCTTC
TRBV5-1,TRBJ2-5,.,TRBD2,CASSLLAGILETQYF,TGCGCCAGCAGCTTGCTAGCGGGAATTTTGGAGACCCAGTACTTC
TRBV7-2,TRBJ1-2,.,.,CASSLGPGAENGYTF,TGTGCCAGCAGCTTAGGGCCAGGGGCGGAAAATGGCTACACCTTC
TRBV27,TRBJ1-1,.,TRBD1,CASSPRTGIMNTEAFF,TGTGCCAGCAGTCCACGGACAGGAATCATGAACACTGAAGCTTTCTTT
TRBV5-5,TRBJ2-2,few,TRBD1,CASNDRVNTGELFF,TGTGCCAGCAACGACAGGGTAAACACCGGGGAGCTGTTTTTT
TRBV9,TRBJ2-2,.,.,CASRAPGSTGELFF,TGTGCCAGCCGCGCCCCAGGTTCCACCGGGGAGCTGTTTTTT
TRBV11-2,TRBJ2-7,.,.,CASSSVGDNTDEQYF,TGTGCCAGCAGCTCGGTTGGGGACAACACCGACGAGCAGTACTTC
TRBV6-5,TRBJ1-4,.,.,CASSYGGDEKLFF,TGTGCCAGCAGTTATGGGGGGGATGAAAAACTGTTTTTT
TRBV6-5,TRBJ1-1,.,.,CASMEELEAFF,TGTGCCAGCATGGAGGAATTGGAAGCTTTCTTT
TRBV5-1,TRBJ2-1,.,TRBD2,CASSLRLAGGQGEQFF,TGCGCCAGCAGCCTAAGACTAGCGGGGGGGCAAGGTGAGCAGTTCTTC
TRBV5-1,TRBJ2-7,.,TRBD1,CASRDDRGAEQYF,TGCGCCAGCAGGGATGACAGGGGGGCCGAGCAGTACTTC
TRBV6-6,TRBJ1-5,.,.,CASGRVLVEGNQPQHF,TGTGCCAGCGGGAGGGTGTTGGTCGAGGGCAATCAGCCCCAGCATTTT
TRBV23-1,TRBJ2-7,.,TRBD1,CASSQSGQGKGYEQYF,TGCGCCAGCAGTCAATCCGGACAGGGAAAAGGCTACGAGCAGTACTTC
TRBV11-3,TRBJ1-1,.,.,CASSSGGPNTEAFF,TGTGCCAGCAGCTCCGGCGGGCCGAACACTGAAGCTTTCTTT
TRBV6-2/TRBV6-3,TRBJ2-7,.,.,CASSHGYGGAREQYF,TGTGCCAGCAGTCACGGGTATGGTGGCGCGCGGGAGCAGTACTTC
TRBV28,TRBJ2-7,.,.,CAATRGGGSYEQYF,TGTGCCGCAACCCGGGGAGGGGGCTCCTACGAGCAGTACTTC
TRBV3-1/TRBV3-2,TRBJ2-7,.,.,CASSQGRREYEQYF,TGTGCCAGCAGCCAAGGCCGCCGGGAGTACGAGCAGTACTTC
TRBV5-4,TRBJ1-1,few,TRBD1,CASSLGPPRGQGGTEAFF,TGTGCCAGCAGCTTGGGGCCGCCGCGAGGACAGGGAGGCACTGAAGCTTTCTTT
TRBV5-1,TRBJ1-3,.,.,CASSLAYENTIYF,TGCGCCAGCAGCTTGGCCTACGAAAACACCATATATTTT
TRBV29-1,TRBJ1-1,.,.,CSVEDGGRGTPRRVAFF,TGCAGCGTTGAAGACGGGGGGAGAGGGACTCCCCGGAGGGTAGCTTTCTTT
TRBV30,TRBJ1-5,once,.,CAWSVYSNQPQHF,TGTGCCTGGAGTGTCTATAGCAATCAGCCCCAGCATTTT
TRBV18,TRBJ1-2,.,.,CASSPPNRPTYGYTF,TGTGCCAGCTCACCACCGAACAGGCCTACCTATGGCTACACCTTC
TRBV4-1,TRBJ2-7,few,.,CASSNDRAGEQYF,TGCGCCAGCAGCAACGACAGGGCGGGGGAGCAGTACTTC
TRBV11-2,TRBJ2-1,.,TRBD2,CASSLESGWVAGVNEQFF,TGTGCCAGCAGCTTAGAGTCAGGGTGGGTAGCGGGGGTCAATGAGCAGTTCTTC
TRBV4-3,TRBJ2-6,.,.,CASSQDRRAPGANVLTF,TGCGCCAGCAGCCAAGATCGCAGGGCTCCTGGGGCCAACGTCCTGACTTTC
TRBV7-2,TRBJ2-7,.,TRBD2,CASSSSGGLNICSYEQYF,TGTGCCAGCAGCTCTAGCGGAGGCTTAAATATTTGCTCCTACGAGCAGTACTTC
TRBV30,TRBJ1-5,.,.,CAWSVSVSTPQHF,TGTGCCTGGAGTGTTTCAGTGTCGACTCCCCAGCATTTT
TRBV7-2,TRBJ1-3,.,TRBD1,CASSLAGTVSGNTIYF,TGTGCCAGCAGCTTAGCCGGGACAGTCTCTGGAAACACCATATATTTT
TRBV3-1/TRBV3-2,TRBJ1-1,.,.,CASSQQSGNTEAFF,TGTGCCAGCAGCCAACAGTCAGGGAACACTGAAGCTTTCTTT
TRBV6-5,TRBJ1-2,.,.,CASSGGLNYGYTF,TGTGCCAGCAGCGGGGGACTGAACTATGGCTACACCTTC
TRBV19,TRBJ2-7,.,TRBD2,CASRGGLEQYF,TGTGCCAGTAGGGGAGGGCTCGAGCAGTACTTC
TRBV19,TRBJ1-2,.,TRBD1,CASRTPTGDGYTF,TGTGCCAGTAGGACCCCAACAGGGGATGGCTACACCTTC
TRBV27,TRBJ1-2,.,TRBD1,CASSLSGTGGLFRGYTF,TGTGCCAGCAGTTTATCCGGGACAGGGGGCCTCTTTAGGGGCTACACCTTC
TRBV28,TRBJ1-1,.,.,CASSLSGGNTEAFF,TGTGCCAGCAGTTTGTCGGGTGGTAACACTGAAGCTTTCTTT
TRBV9,TRBJ1-5,.,.,CASSVEGGNQPQHF,TGTGCCAGCAGCGTAGAGGGGGGCAATCAGCCCCAGCATTTT
TRBV6-5,TRBJ2-3,.,TRBD1,CASSRTGGTHTQYF,TGTGCCAGCAGTCGGACAGGGGGAACACATACGCAGTATTTT
TRBV4-2,TRBJ1-6,few,.,CASSQDLVDEGSPLHF,TGTGCCAGCAGCCAAGATCTTGTGGACGAGGGTTCACCCCTCCACTTT
TRBV7-9,TRBJ2-7,.,.,CASSLSSYEQYF,TGTGCCAGCAGCCTCAGTTCCTACGAGCAGTACTTC
TRBV4-1,TRBJ2-3,.,TRBD2,CASSHRLAGADTQYF,TGCGCCAGCAGCCATCGACTAGCGGGGGCAGATACGCAGTATTTT
TRBV7-2,TRBJ2-7,.,.,CASSIRDYEQYF,TGTGCCAGCAGCATACGAGACTACGAGCAGTACTTC
TRBV5-1,TRBJ1-1,.,.,CASTWGGEAFF,TGCGCCAGCACCTGGGGGGGCGAAGCTTTCTTT
TRBV7-2,TRBJ1-1,.,.,CASSSQGRDTEAFF,TGTGCCAGCAGCTCACAGGGTAGAGACACTGAAGCTTTCTTT
TRBV7-9,TRBJ2-5,.,TRBD2,CASSILTPGLAGGLQETQYF,TGTGCCAGCAGCATCCTTACACCGGGACTAGCGGGGGGATTGCAAGAGACCCAGTACTTC
TRBV4-1,TRBJ2-7,.,.,CASSQSWAASYEQYF,TGCGCCAGCAGCCAATCCTGGGCAGCCTCCTACGAGCAGTACTTC
TRBV5-1,TRBJ1-3,.,.,CASSREGSSGNTIYF,TGCGCCAGCAGCCGGGAGGGGAGCTCTGGAAACACCATATATTTT